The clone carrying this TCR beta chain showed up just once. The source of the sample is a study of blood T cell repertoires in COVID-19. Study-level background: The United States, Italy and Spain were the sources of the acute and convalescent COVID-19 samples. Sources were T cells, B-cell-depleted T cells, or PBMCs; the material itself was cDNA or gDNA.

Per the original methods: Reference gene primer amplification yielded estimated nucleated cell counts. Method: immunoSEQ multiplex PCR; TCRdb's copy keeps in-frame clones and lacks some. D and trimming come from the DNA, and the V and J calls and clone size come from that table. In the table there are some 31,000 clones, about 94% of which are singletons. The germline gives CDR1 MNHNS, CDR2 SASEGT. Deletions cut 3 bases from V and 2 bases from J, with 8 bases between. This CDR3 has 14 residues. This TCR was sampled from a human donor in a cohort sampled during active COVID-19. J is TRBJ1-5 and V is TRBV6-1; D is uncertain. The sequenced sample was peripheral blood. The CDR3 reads CASSDQQGNQPQHF. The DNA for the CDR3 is TGTGCCAGCAGTGACCAGCAGGGCAATCAGCCCCAGCATTTT.